The 21 T cell receptor beta chains below all came from one sample that was sequenced in a study of Tregs in tolerant kidney transplant recipients (dated by TCRdb to between 2018 and 2021). What this sample's time point label stands for: blood sample drawn before combined kidney and bone marrow transplant. Libraries were made using the immunoSEQ multiplex PCR assay. Sourced from immuneACCESS, this table was stored by TCRdb with only in-frame sequences that have V and J called. A share of the clones is absent; for the studies checked, an unresolved V gene accounts for under half, and the remainder has no known explanation. The sample has about 72,000 clones on record, around 90% of them singletons. The top ten hold approximately 9.9% of the sample. The material was CD8+ T cells from blood, obtained before the transplant. The receptor source for this set is a human donor who received a combined kidney and bone marrow transplant.

CDR3 nucleotide sequence: TGTGCCAGCAGCTTAGCGCTAGCGGGAGGGCCCGGGGAGCTGTTTTTT. It codes for CASSLALAGGPGELFF. V usage is TRBV11-2 and J usage is TRBJ2-2; the match to TRBD2 covers 12 bases. This CDR3 has 16 amino acids. Germline trimming cut 1 base from V and 6 bases from J; bases unmatched to any gene: 3. Germline V gene data show CDR1 as SGHAT and CDR2 as FQNNGV.

The rearrangement uses TRBV4-1 and TRBJ2-2; a possible D gene is TRBD1 (5 bases). This CDR3 is built from 15 residues. The germline gives CDR1 MGHRA, CDR2 YSYEKL. V was pared by 0 bases and J by 7 bases, with 12 bases between. The CDR3 sequence is CASSQDSGWGGELFF. CDR3 bases: TGCGCCAGCAGCCAAGATTCAGGGTGGGGCGGGGAGCTGTTTTTT.

The chain employs TRBV27 and TRBJ1-5; no firm D call. The V gene's germline CDR1 is MNHEY and CDR2 SMNVEV (reference sequence). The CDR3 loop spans 13 amino acids. The V end was cut by 3 bases, the J end by 3 bases, with 6 bases between. The CDR3 nucleotides read TGTGCCAGCAGTTTTGGCATCAATCAGCCCCAGCATTTT. Encoded protein: CASSFGINQPQHF.

This rearrangement joins TRBV9 to TRBJ2-3, with TRBD1 matching 7 bases. From germline, CDR1 is SGDLS and CDR2 YYNGEE. The length of the CDR3 is 18 residues. Trimming at V came to 0 bases and at J to 2 bases, leaving 12 bases not matched to a gene. CDR3 region: CASSVVSAVGGHTDTQYF. In DNA, the CDR3 is TGTGCCAGCAGCGTAGTATCAGCGGTAGGGGGCCACACAGATACGCAGTATTTT.

This chain connects TRBV5-6 to TRBJ2-2; TRBD1 might be the D (6 bases). The V and J ends lost 0 bases and 4 bases respectively, with 7 bases between them. Germline lookup yields CDR1 SGHDT and CDR2 YYEEEE. This CDR3 is built from 14 residues. The CDR3 spells CASSLGTVTGELFF. CDR3 DNA sequence: TGTGCCAGCAGCTTGGGGACAGTCACCGGGGAGCTGTTTTTT.

The V gene is TRBV5-1, the J gene TRBJ2-1, with TRBD1 matching 10 bases. CDR3 length: 16 residues. V shed 2 bases and J 8 bases; nucleotides not matched to a gene: 10. Germline V lookup: CDR1 SGHRS, CDR2 YFSETQ. The CDR3 protein is CASSFPDRGDLDEQFF. In nucleotides, the CDR3 is TGCGCCAGCAGCTTCCCGGACAGGGGGGATTTGGATGAGCAGTTCTTC.

The chain has TRBV6-1 and TRBJ1-5; no clear D. The length of the CDR3 is 13 residues. Trimming left V 10 bases short and J 0 bases short, with 10 bases between. CDR1 is MNHNS and CDR2 is SASEGT in the germline V gene. CDR3 residues: CATQDSSNQPQHF. As DNA, the CDR3 is TGTGCCACTCAGGATTCTAGCAATCAGCCCCAGCATTTT.

The J gene is TRBJ1-6, the V gene TRBV4-1, with D perhaps TRBD1 (6 bases). The CDR3 length is 13 residues. Germline CDR1 is MGHRA and CDR2 is YSYEKL. Trimming stripped 4 bases from V and 7 bases from J, with 8 bases between. CDR3 nucleotides: TGCGCCAGCAGCCTAGGACAGAATTCACCCCTCCACTTT. It encodes CASSLGQNSPLHF.

The chain links TRBV5-1 to TRBJ1-6; 11 positions match TRBD1. This CDR3 has 15 amino acids. The trim removed 4 bases at V and 9 bases at J, leaving 6 bases unmatched. Germline CDR1 and CDR2: SGHRS and YFSETQ. CDR3 region: CASSLGQGVGSPLHF. Written as DNA, the CDR3 is TGCGCCAGCAGCCTGGGACAGGGGGTTGGTTCACCCCTCCACTTT.

The chain is built from TRBV2 and TRBJ1-2; 11 bases match TRBD1. This CDR3 contains 15 residues. Per germline, CDR1 SNHLY and CDR2 FYNNEI. Unmatched junction bases numbered 2, after V lost 3 bases and J lost 2 bases. CDR3 bases: TGTGCCAGCAGTGATGGGACAGGGGGAAACTATGGCTACACCTTC. Residues: CASSDGTGGNYGYTF.

This clone was seen just once. The J gene is TRBJ2-5, the V gene TRBV4-3; perhaps TRBD1 as D (5 bases). Near its end, the DNA agrees better with TRBJ2-7, so the J call may be wrong. In germline, CDR1 is LGHNA, CDR2 YSLEER. This CDR3 contains 15 residues. CDR3: CASSQDQQAGYEQYF. The CDR3 region has the DNA TGCGCCAGCAGCCAAGATCAACAGGCTGGCTACGAGCAGTACTTC.

The chain links TRBV10-3 to TRBJ2-1, with D perhaps matching TRBD2 (5 bases). Germline CDR1 is ENHRY and CDR2 is SYGVKD. V shed 4 bases and J shed 0 bases, with 22 bases lying between them. The CDR3 has 19 residues. CDR3 region: CAISVGLASFQSSYNEQFF. The CDR3 nucleotides read TGTGCCATCAGTGTAGGCCTAGCATCCTTTCAAAGCTCCTACAATGAGCAGTTCTTC.

The rearrangement links TRBV19 to TRBJ1-2, with 7 bases that match TRBD1. There are 14 residues in the CDR3. Germline V gives CDR1 LNHDA, CDR2 SQIVND (reference sequence). Losses at the gene ends were 6 bases for V and 7 bases for J; bases not matched to a gene: 11. The CDR3 is CASSYRGSSPGYTF. The CDR3 DNA sequence: TGTGCCAGTAGCTACAGGGGCTCGAGTCCTGGCTACACCTTC.

This clone was seen more than once but under ten times. DNA for the CDR3: TGTGCCAGCAGGGTACCAGGGGTCTATGGCTACACCTTC. It yields the protein CASRVPGVYGYTF. The V and J genes are TRBV6-4 and TRBJ1-2; D is perhaps TRBD1 (6 bases). Germline V CDR1 and CDR2: MRHNA, SNTAGT. The CDR3 is 13 residues long. V gave up 6 bases and J gave up 4 bases, with 12 bases separating them.

J is TRBJ2-7 and V is TRBV4-3; the match to TRBD1 covers 9 bases. Trimming at V came to 0 bases and at J to 3 bases, leaving 9 bases not matched to a gene. This CDR3 is 17 amino acids long. The germline V gene has CDR1 LGHNA and CDR2 YSLEER. Written as DNA, the CDR3 is TGCGCCAGCAGCCAAGATGGTACCGGGACAGGGATCTACGAGCAGTACTTC. This sequence encodes CASSQDGTGTGIYEQYF.

The V call is TRBV7-3, the J call TRBJ2-1; 9 bases are a match to TRBD2. CDR1 and CDR2 (germline): SGHTA, FQGTGA. The CDR3 consists of 18 residues. J lost 2 bases, V lost 1 base, and 9 bases had no gene match. The CDR3 spells CASSLIGGLAKAYNEQFF. CDR3 nucleotides: TGTGCCAGCAGCTTAATTGGGGGACTAGCTAAAGCCTACAATGAGCAGTTCTTC.

This clone appeared once. The chain couples TRBV27 to TRBJ2-7, with 8 bases matching TRBD2. In germline, CDR1 is MNHEY, CDR2 SMNVEV (reference sequence). The CDR3 totals 14 residues. V shed 6 bases and J 6 bases; nucleotides not matched to a gene: 10. In DNA form, the CDR3 reads TGTGCCAGCAGCCCCGGGACTAGAGTTCGCGAGCAGTACTTC. It is translated as CASSPGTRVREQYF.

The V gene is TRBV9, the J gene TRBJ2-5; the D gene is possibly TRBD2 (5 bases). This CDR3 contains 13 residues. Per the germline V gene, CDR1 is SGDLS and CDR2 is YYNGEE. Between the trimmed V and J ends, which lost 3 bases and 1 base, there was a span of 7 bases. The CDR3 DNA reads TGTGCCAGCAGCGAGGACTCCCAAGAGACCCAGTACTTC. The encoded protein is CASSEDSQETQYF.

The chain has TRBV5-1 and TRBJ2-7, with D possibly TRBD2 on 6 matching bases. The germline V gene has CDR1 SGHRS and CDR2 YFSETQ. The V and J ends lost 4 bases and 3 bases respectively, with 17 bases between them. This CDR3 is built from 15 residues. The CDR3 loop is CASSTFGGLGYEQYF. CDR3 in DNA: TGCGCCAGCAGCACCTTTGGAGGGTTGGGCTACGAGCAGTACTTC.

The rearrangement uses TRBV28 and TRBJ2-7; the D gene is possibly TRBD2 (6 bases). Trimming took off 7 bases at V and 2 bases at J, with 18 bases between the two ends. Germline CDR1 and CDR2: MDHEN and SYDVKM. The CDR3 runs to 15 residues. The CDR3 here is CASNTGEEAAYEQYF. DNA of the CDR3: TGTGCCAGCAACACGGGAGAGGAGGCCGCCTACGAGCAGTACTTC.

V and J are TRBV29-1 and TRBJ1-2; tentatively, D is TRBD1 (6 bases). The CDR3 runs 12 residues. Looked up from germline, CDR1 is SQVTM and CDR2 is ANQGSEA. Deletions cut 7 bases from V and 6 bases from J, with 15 bases between. The DNA for the CDR3 is TGCAGCGGTGGGCAGGGGTCGGATGGCTACACCTTC. This codes for CSGGQGSDGYTF.